This TCR beta chain emerged from a study of blood T cell repertoires in COVID-19. Across the study: Sites across the United States, Italy and Spain contributed samples from acute and convalescent COVID-19. T cells, B-cell-depleted T cells, or PBMCs supplied cDNA or gDNA.

The sample holds one count of this clone. In the original analysis: Reference gene primers were amplified, and this amplification served to estimate nucleated cell counts. This table comes from immunoSEQ multiplex PCR, and its TCRdb copy is limited to in-frame clones, with some not included. The DNA gave D and trimming, while V, J and clone size come from that table. Among about 150,000 clones listed, approximately 81% were seen once. The CDR3 runs 14 residues. V was trimmed by 8 bases and J by 2 bases, leaving 16 bases between them. Germline loops: CDR1 MNHEY, CDR2 SVGAGI. The sample taken for sequencing was peripheral blood. The rearrangement links TRBV6-5 to TRBJ2-7; D perhaps matches TRBD2 (6 bases). This clonotype originated in a human donor in a cohort sampled during active COVID-19. CDR3 in amino acids: CASARGGNPYEQYF. The CDR3 DNA is TGTGCCAGCGCCCGCGGAGGGAATCCCTACGAGCAGTACTTC.